Here is one T cell receptor beta chain with its context. The data belong to a study of control samples from healthy donors and cancer patients. The data were produced by immunoSEQ multiplex PCR, yet TCRdb's version contains in-frame clones alone and is incomplete. The sample records around 70,000 clones, around 87% being singletons. This clonotype was sampled from a woman between 50 and 59 years old with head and neck cancer. The source material was PBMCs.

CDR3 loop: CASSPRMGPGGYTF. As DNA, the CDR3 is TGCGCCAGCAGCCCCAGAATGGGGCCGGGTGGCTACACCTTC. This sequence joins TRBV5-1 and TRBJ1-2; a possible D gene is TRBD1 (5 bases). The germline CDR1 and CDR2 sequences are SGHRS and YFSETQ. With 4 bases removed from V and 7 bases from J, the gap between germline ends came to 17 bases. The CDR3 loop spans 14 amino acids.